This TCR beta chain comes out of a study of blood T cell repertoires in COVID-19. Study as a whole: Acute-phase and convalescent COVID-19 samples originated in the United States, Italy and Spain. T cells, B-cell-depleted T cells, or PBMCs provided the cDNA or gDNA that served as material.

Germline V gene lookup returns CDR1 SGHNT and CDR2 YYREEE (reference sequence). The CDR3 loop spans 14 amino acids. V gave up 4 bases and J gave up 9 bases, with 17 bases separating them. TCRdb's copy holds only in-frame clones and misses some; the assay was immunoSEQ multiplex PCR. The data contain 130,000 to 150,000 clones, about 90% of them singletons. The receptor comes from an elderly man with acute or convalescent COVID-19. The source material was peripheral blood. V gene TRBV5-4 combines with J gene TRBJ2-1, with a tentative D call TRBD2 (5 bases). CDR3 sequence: CASSTTGPEGEQFF. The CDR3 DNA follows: TGTGCCAGCAGCACCACCGGCCCCGAGGGTGAGCAGTTCTTC.